This entry is about one T cell receptor beta chain. These data belong to a study of T cell changes during pregnancy in multiple sclerosis. In germline, CDR1 is SGHTA, CDR2 FQGNSA. Trimming pared 5 bases from V and 3 bases from J, leaving 13 bases between. The CDR3 has 14 residues. Only in-frame clones appear in the TCRdb table, and some are missing; sequencing was by immunoSEQ multiplex PCR. The sample records around 50,000 clones, approximately 90% being singletons. J is TRBJ2-5 and V is TRBV7-2; D is perhaps TRBD2 (6 bases). Sample: CD4+ T cells from peripheral blood mononuclear cells, taken in the second trimester of pregnancy. The source of this sequence is a female donor with multiple sclerosis, enrolled in a pregnancy study. The CDR3 region is CASSRRLGEETQYF. CDR3 DNA: TGTGCCAGCAGCCGCCGACTAGGGGAAGAGACCCAGTACTTC. Full variable domain (outside the CDR3, taken from reference TRBV7-2 and TRBJ2-5): GAGVSQSPSNKVTEKGKDVELRCDPISGHTALYWYRQSLGQGLEFLIYFQGNSAPDKSGLPSDRFSAERTGGSVSTLTIQRTQQEDSAVYLCASSRRLGEETQYFGPGTRLLVL.